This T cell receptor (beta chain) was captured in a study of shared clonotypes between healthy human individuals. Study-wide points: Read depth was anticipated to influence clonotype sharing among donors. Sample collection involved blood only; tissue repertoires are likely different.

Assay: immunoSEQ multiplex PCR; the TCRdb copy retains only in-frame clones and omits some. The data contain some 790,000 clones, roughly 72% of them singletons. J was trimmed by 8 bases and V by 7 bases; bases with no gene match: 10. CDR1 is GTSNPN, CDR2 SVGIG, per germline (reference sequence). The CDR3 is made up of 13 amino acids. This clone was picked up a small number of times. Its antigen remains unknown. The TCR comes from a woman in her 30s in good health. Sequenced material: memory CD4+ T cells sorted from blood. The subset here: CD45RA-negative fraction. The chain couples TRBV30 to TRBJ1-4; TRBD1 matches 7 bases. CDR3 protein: CASTDRMREKLFF. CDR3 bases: TGTGCCTCGACGGACAGGATGAGGGAAAAACTGTTTTTT.